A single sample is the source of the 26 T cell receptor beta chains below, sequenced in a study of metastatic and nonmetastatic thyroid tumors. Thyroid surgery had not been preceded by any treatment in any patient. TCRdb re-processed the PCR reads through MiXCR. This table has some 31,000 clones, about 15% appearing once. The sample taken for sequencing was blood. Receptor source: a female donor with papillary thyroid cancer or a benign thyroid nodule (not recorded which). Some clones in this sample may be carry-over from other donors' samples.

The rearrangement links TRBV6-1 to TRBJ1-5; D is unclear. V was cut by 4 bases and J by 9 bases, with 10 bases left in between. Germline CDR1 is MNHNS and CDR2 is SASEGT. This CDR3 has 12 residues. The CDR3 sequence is CASSGVWGPQHF. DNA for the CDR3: TGTGCCAGCAGTGGAGTATGGGGGCCCCAGCATTTT.

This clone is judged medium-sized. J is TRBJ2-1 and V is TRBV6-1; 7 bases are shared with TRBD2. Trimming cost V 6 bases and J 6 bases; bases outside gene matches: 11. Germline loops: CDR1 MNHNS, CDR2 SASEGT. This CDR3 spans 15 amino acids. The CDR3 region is CASRTGLGGGNEQFF. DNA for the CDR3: TGTGCCAGCAGGACGGGGCTCGGCGGGGGCAATGAGCAGTTCTTC.

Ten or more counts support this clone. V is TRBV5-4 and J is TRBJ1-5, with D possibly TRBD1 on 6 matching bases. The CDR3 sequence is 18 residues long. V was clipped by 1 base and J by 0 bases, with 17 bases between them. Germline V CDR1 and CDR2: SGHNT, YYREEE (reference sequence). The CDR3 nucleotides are TGTGCCAGCAGCTTGAACTCTGGGTGGGGGCGTAGCAATCAGCCCCAGCATTTT. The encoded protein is CASSLNSGWGRSNQPQHF.

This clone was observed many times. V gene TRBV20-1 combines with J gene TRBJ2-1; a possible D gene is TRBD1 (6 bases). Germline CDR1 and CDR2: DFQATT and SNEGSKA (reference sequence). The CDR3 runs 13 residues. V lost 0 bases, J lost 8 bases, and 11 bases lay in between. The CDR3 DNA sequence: TGCAGTGCTAGAGATCAGGGGACGGATGAGCAGTTCTTC. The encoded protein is CSARDQGTDEQFF.

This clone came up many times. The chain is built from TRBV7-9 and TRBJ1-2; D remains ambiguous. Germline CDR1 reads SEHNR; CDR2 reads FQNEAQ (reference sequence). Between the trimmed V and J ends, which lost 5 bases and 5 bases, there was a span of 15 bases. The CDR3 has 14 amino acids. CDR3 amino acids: CASSGEGNYYGYTF. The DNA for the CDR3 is TGTGCCAGCAGCGGGGAGGGCAACTATTATGGCTACACCTTC.

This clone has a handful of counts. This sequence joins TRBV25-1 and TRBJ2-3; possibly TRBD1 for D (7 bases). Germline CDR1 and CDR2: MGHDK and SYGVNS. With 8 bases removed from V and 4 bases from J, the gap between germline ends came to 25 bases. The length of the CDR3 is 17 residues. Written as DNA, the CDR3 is TGTGCCAGCGTAGGGGGCCTAGCGTTGAGGGAGGCAGATACGCAGTATTTT. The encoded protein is CASVGGLALREADTQYF.

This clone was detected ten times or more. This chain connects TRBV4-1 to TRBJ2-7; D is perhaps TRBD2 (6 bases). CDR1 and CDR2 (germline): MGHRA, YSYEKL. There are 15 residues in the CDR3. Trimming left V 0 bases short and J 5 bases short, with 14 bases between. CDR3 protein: CASSQDDGGTNEQYF. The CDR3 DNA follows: TGCGCCAGCAGCCAAGATGACGGGGGAACTAACGAGCAGTACTTC.

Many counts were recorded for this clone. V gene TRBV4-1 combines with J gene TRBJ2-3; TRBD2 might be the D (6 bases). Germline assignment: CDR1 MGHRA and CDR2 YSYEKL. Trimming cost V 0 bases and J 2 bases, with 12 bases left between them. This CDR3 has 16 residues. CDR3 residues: CASSQDRGINTDTQYF. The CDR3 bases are TGCGCCAGCAGCCAAGATCGCGGGATTAACACAGATACGCAGTATTTT.

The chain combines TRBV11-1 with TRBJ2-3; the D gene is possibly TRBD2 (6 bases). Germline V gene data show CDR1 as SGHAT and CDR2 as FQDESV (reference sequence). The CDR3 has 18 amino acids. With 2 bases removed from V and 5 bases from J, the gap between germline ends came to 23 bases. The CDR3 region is CASSLKARGAGSIDTQYF. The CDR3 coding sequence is TGTGCCAGCAGCTTAAAGGCTCGCGGGGCAGGGTCCATAGATACGCAGTATTTT.

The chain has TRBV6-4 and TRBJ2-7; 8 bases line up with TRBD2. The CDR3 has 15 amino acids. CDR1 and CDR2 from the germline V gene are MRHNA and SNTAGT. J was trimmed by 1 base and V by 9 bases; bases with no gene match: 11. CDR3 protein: CARPGIAGRSYEQYF. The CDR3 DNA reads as TGTGCCAGGCCCGGGATAGCGGGACGATCCTACGAGCAGTACTTC.

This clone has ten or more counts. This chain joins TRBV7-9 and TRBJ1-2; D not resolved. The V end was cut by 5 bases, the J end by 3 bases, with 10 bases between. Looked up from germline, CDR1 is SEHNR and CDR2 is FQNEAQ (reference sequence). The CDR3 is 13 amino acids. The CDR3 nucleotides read TGTGCCAGCAGCCGTGACGGGTACTATGGCTACACCTTC. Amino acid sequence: CASSRDGYYGYTF.

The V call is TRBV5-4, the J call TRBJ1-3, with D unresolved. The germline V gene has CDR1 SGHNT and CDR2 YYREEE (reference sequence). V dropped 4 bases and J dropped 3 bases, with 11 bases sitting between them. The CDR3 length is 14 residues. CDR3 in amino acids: CASSPLKGGNTIYF. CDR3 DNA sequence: TGTGCCAGCAGCCCTCTAAAGGGTGGAAACACCATATATTTT.

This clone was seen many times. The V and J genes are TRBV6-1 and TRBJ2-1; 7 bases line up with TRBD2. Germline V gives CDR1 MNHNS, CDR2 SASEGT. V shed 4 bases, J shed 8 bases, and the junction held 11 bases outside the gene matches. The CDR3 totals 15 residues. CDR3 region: CASSAAGATGYEQFF. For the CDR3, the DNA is TGTGCCAGCAGTGCTGCGGGAGCCACCGGGTATGAGCAGTTCTTC.

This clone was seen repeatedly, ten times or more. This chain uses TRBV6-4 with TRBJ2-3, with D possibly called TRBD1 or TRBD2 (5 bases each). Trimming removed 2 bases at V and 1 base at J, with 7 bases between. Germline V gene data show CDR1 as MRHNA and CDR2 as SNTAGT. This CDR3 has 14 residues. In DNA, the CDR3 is TGTGCCAGCAGTGACGGGGGAGGCACAGATACGCAGTATTTT. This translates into CASSDGGGTDTQYF.

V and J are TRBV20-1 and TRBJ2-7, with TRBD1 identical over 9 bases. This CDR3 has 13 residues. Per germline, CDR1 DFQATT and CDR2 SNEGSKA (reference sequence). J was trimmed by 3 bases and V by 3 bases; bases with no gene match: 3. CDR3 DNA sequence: TGCAGTGCTAGGGGGGACAGGGACTACGAGCAGTACTTC. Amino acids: CSARGDRDYEQYF.

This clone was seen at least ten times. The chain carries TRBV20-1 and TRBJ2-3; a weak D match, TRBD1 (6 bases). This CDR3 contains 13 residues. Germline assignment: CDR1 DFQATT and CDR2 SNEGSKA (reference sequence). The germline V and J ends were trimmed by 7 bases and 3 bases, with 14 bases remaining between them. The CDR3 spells CSVGDTQTDTQYF. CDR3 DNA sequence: TGCAGTGTGGGGGACACCCAAACAGATACGCAGTATTTT.

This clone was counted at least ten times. The chain's CDR3 is CASSLVAGDLTEAFF. CDR3 DNA: TGTGCCAGCAGCTTGGTTGCAGGGGACCTCACTGAAGCTTTCTTT. The chain carries TRBV5-5 and TRBJ1-1; D might be TRBD1 (6 bases). This CDR3 region has 15 residues. Trimming removed 0 bases at V and 4 bases at J, with 13 bases between. Per germline, CDR1 SGHKS and CDR2 YYEKEE (reference sequence).

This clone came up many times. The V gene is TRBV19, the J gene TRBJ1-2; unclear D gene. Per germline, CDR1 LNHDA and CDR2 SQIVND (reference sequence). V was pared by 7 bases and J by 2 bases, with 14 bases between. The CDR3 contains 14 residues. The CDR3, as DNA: TGTGCCAGTACCTATCCCGGCGGCAACTATGGCTACACCTTC. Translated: CASTYPGGNYGYTF.

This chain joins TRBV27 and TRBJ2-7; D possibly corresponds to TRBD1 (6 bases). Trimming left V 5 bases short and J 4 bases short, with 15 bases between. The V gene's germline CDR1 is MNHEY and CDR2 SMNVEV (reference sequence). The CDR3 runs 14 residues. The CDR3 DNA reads TGTGCCAGCAGTCAGCGACAGGCTAAGTACGAGCAGTACTTC. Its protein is CASSQRQAKYEQYF.

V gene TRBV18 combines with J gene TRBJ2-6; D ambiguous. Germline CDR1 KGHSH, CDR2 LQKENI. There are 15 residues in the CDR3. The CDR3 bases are TGTGAAAGCTCACCACGGCTCTCTGGGGCCAACGTCCTGACTTTC. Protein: CESSPRLSGANVLTF.

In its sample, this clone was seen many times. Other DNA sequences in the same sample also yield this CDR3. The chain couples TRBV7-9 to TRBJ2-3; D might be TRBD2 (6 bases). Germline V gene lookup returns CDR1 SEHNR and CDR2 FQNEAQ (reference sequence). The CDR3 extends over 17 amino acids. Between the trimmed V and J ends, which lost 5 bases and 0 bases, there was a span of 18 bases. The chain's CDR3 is CASSRDPGETSTDTQYF. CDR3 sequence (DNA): TGTGCCAGCAGCCGGGATCCGGGAGAAACTAGCACAGATACGCAGTATTTT.

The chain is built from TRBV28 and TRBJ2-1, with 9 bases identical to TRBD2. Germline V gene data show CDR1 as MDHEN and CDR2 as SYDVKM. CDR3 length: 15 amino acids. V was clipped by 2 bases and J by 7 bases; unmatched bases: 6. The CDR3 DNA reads TGTGCCAGCAGTTTAGGCGGGAGGGCCTTGAATGAGCAGTTCTTC. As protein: CASSLGGRALNEQFF.

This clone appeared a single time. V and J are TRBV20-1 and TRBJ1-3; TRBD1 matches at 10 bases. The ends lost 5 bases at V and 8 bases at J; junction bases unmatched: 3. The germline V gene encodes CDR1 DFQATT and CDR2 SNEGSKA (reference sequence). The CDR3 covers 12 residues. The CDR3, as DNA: TGCAGTGCTGGACAGGGGGACCACACCATATATTTT. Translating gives CSAGQGDHTIYF.

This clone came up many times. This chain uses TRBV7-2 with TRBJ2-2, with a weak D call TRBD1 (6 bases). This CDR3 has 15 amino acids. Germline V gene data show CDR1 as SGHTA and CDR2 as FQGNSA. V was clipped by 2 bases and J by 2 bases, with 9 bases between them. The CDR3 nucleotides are TGTGCCAGCAGCTTAAGGGACAAAAACACCGGGGAGCTGTTTTTT. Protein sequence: CASSLRDKNTGELFF. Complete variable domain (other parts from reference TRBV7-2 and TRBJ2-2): GAGVSQSPSNKVTEKGKDVELRCDPISGHTALYWYRQSLGQGLEFLIYFQGNSAPDKSGLPSDRFSAERTGGSVSTLTIQRTQQEDSAVYLCASSLRDKNTGELFFGEGSRLTVL.

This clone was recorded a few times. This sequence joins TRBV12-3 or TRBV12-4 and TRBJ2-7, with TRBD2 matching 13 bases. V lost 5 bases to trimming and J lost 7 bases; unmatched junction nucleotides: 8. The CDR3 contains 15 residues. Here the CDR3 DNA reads TGTGCCAGCAGTCGGACTAGCGGGAGAGGTACAGAGCAGTACTTC. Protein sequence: CASSRTSGRGTEQYF.

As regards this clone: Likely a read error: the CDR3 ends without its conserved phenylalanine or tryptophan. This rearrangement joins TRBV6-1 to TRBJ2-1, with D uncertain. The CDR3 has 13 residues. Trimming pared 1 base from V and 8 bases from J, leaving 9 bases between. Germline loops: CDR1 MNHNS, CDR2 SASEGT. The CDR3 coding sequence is TGTGCCAGCAGTGAAGTGCCGCTCGATGAGCAGTTCCTC. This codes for CASSEVPLDEQFL.